The rows below give T cell receptor beta chains drawn from one sample of a study of blood T cell repertoires in COVID-19. Assay: immunoSEQ multiplex PCR; the TCRdb copy retains only in-frame clones and omits some. The data contain 150,000 to 200,000 clones, about 91% of them seen just once; the ten biggest clones take up around 4%. The sequenced sample was peripheral blood. These receptors all stem from a woman in her 30s with acute or convalescent COVID-19. CDR3s include the opening cysteine and the closing phenylalanine or tryptophan. Rows give clone size only sometimes, using once, few, many, or a class for an expanded clone.

V: TRBV4-2
J: TRBJ2-1
size: NA
CDR3: CASSQAPAGTGYNEQFF

V: TRBV11-3
J: TRBJ1-2
size: NA
CDR3: CASSSRLNYGYTF

V: TRBV3-1/TRBV3-2
J: TRBJ1-5
size: NA
CDR3: CASSPFTGVPNQPQHF

V: TRBV5-1
J: TRBJ2-5
size: NA
CDR3: CASSAGRRGTQYF

V: TRBV9
J: TRBJ2-7
size: NA
CDR3: CASSVGPTSINYEQYF

V: TRBV29-1
J: TRBJ2-6
size: NA
CDR3: CVVAPGANVLTF

V: TRBV19
J: TRBJ1-5
size: NA
CDR3: CASSPRRDQPQHF

V: TRBV2
J: TRBJ2-7
size: NA
CDR3: CAGSLAASYEQYF

V: TRBV2
J: TRBJ2-3
size: NA
CDR3: CASEQGLTDTQYF

V: TRBV24-1
J: TRBJ2-7
size: NA
CDR3: CATSGGTYEQYF

V: TRBV7-9
J: TRBJ2-7
size: NA
CDR3: CASSLEGLVYEQYF

V: TRBV5-1
J: TRBJ2-7
size: NA
CDR3: CASSSQAGVSYEQYF

V: TRBV24-1
J: TRBJ2-2
size: NA
CDR3: CATSGPGRDSGELFF

V: TRBV24-1
J: TRBJ2-5
size: NA
CDR3: CATSVGGFETQYF

V: TRBV7-9
J: TRBJ1-2
size: once
CDR3: CASSLAGVTGYTF

V: TRBV7-9
J: TRBJ2-1
size: few
CDR3: CAREAGGDEQFF

V: TRBV25-1
J: TRBJ1-4
size: NA
CDR3: CASSETWTGLNEKLFF

V: TRBV30
J: TRBJ2-7
size: NA
CDR3: CAGKSGITYEQYF

V: TRBV5-5
J: TRBJ2-1
size: NA
CDR3: CASSLANSYEQFF

V: TRBV28
J: TRBJ1-2
size: NA
CDR3: CASSESLGYTF

V: TRBV11-2
J: TRBJ2-3
size: NA
CDR3: CASSLVTGAADTQYF

V: TRBV10-3
J: TRBJ1-1
size: NA
CDR3: CAIRANTEAFF

V: TRBV15
J: TRBJ1-2
size: NA
CDR3: CATSPDTSNYGYTF

V: TRBV10-2
J: TRBJ2-1
size: NA
CDR3: CASSAEGDNEQFF

V: TRBV20-1
J: TRBJ1-2
size: NA
CDR3: CSGPTAWGYTF

V: TRBV24-1
J: TRBJ2-1
size: NA
CDR3: CATSAETYNEQFF

V: TRBV16
J: TRBJ2-7
size: once
CDR3: CASSQSGQGRGQYF

V: TRBV11-3
J: TRBJ1-1
size: NA
CDR3: CASSQGLWRTEAFF

V: TRBV6-5
J: TRBJ2-6
size: NA
CDR3: CASGRGTSGANVLTF

V: TRBV12-3/TRBV12-4
J: TRBJ1-1
size: few
CDR3: CASSFTGDTEAFF

V: TRBV2
J: TRBJ1-4
size: NA
CDR3: CASSESEKLFF

V: TRBV6-5
J: TRBJ2-2
size: NA
CDR3: CASSYSPDRRSGELFF

V: TRBV10-3
J: TRBJ2-3
size: NA
CDR3: CAISAGIQPNSDTQYF

V: TRBV21-1
J: TRBJ2-1
size: NA
CDR3: CASSKWGCPGQGMCEQFF

V: TRBV28
J: TRBJ1-4
size: NA
CDR3: CASSHNRRGITNEKLFF

V: TRBV28
J: TRBJ2-1
size: NA
CDR3: CASSTAGQGLDFEQFF

V: TRBV27
J: TRBJ1-5
size: NA
CDR3: CASEMNTQPQHF

V: TRBV30
J: TRBJ2-1
size: NA
CDR3: CAWRPLADEQFF

V: TRBV25-1
J: TRBJ1-4
size: once
CDR3: CASNPSIGGLGEKLFF

V: TRBV15
J: TRBJ2-7
size: NA
CDR3: CATSKAPSGGPYEQYF

V: TRBV12-2
J: TRBJ2-1
size: NA
CDR3: CASRLLHQGGYNEQFF

V: TRBV4-2
J: TRBJ1-4
size: NA
CDR3: CASSQGNPDRLMTFNEKLFF

V: TRBV6-1
J: TRBJ2-7
size: NA
CDR3: CASSDHPGAREQYF

V: TRBV4-1
J: TRBJ1-2
size: NA
CDR3: CASSQGPSPLDGYTF

V: TRBV6-4
J: TRBJ1-5
size: NA
CDR3: CASQNQPQHF

V: TRBV18
J: TRBJ1-4
size: NA
CDR3: CASSPVSTNEKLFF

V: TRBV10-3
J: TRBJ2-1
size: NA
CDR3: CAIGVGSSGRALYEQFF

V: TRBV30
J: TRBJ1-6
size: NA
CDR3: CACQGTLTSPLHF

V: TRBV5-8
J: TRBJ2-3
size: once
CDR3: CASRTPWTSGTDTQYF